These T cell receptor beta chains were read from a single sample in a study of T cell changes during pregnancy in multiple sclerosis. Clones were sequenced by immunoSEQ multiplex PCR, and TCRdb holds only the in-frame ones, with some missing. Of 85,000 to 120,000 clones in the sample, 75% to 95% were seen once. The starting material was peripheral blood, obtained before pregnancy. Receptors originate from a female donor with multiple sclerosis, enrolled in a pregnancy study. Each CDR3 is given with its conserved first and last residue. The order of the fields is J gene, D gene, clone size, V gene, CDR3 protein, CDR3 DNA. A D gene is named only where the DNA matches it firmly. The listing skips clone size in some rows; elsewhere it reads once, few, many or a size class.

j_gene: TRBJ2-1; d_gene: TRBD2; abundance: .; v_gene: TRBV7-7; CDR3aa: CASSLVAGGSNEQFF; CDR3nt: TGTGCTAGCAGCTTAGTAGCGGGAGGGTCCAATGAGCAGTTCTTC
j_gene: TRBJ2-7; d_gene: TRBD2; abundance: .; v_gene: TRBV5-6; CDR3aa: CASSLRLAGALGTYEQYF; CDR3nt: TGTGCCAGCAGCTTAAGACTAGCGGGAGCCCTGGGAACCTACGAGCAGTACTTC
j_gene: TRBJ2-6; d_gene: .; abundance: .; v_gene: TRBV6-4; CDR3aa: CASSDSPDRGGLSGANVLTF; CDR3nt: TGTGCCAGCAGTGACTCACCTGACAGGGGAGGGCTCTCTGGGGCCAACGTCCTGACTTTC
j_gene: TRBJ2-5; d_gene: .; abundance: .; v_gene: TRBV28; CDR3aa: CASSPRQKETQYF; CDR3nt: TGTGCCAGCAGTCCCCGACAGAAAGAGACCCAGTACTTC
j_gene: TRBJ2-2; d_gene: TRBD2; abundance: .; v_gene: TRBV5-1; CDR3aa: CASSLTFSGRANTGELFF; CDR3nt: TGCGCCAGCAGCCTGACCTTTAGCGGGAGGGCGAACACCGGGGAGCTGTTTTTT
j_gene: TRBJ2-2; d_gene: TRBD1; abundance: .; v_gene: TRBV7-9; CDR3aa: CASRRDRAGNTGELFF; CDR3nt: TGTGCCAGCAGACGGGACAGGGCAGGGAACACCGGGGAGCTGTTTTTT
j_gene: TRBJ2-7; d_gene: TRBD1; abundance: .; v_gene: TRBV18; CDR3aa: CASSGGRPGQGDEQYF; CDR3nt: TGTGCCAGCTCAGGAGGAAGACCGGGACAGGGAGACGAGCAGTACTTC
j_gene: TRBJ1-1; d_gene: TRBD1; abundance: .; v_gene: TRBV6-1; CDR3aa: CASTLDRVNTEAFF; CDR3nt: TGTGCCAGCACCTTAGACAGGGTGAACACTGAAGCTTTCTTT
j_gene: TRBJ2-2; d_gene: TRBD2; abundance: once; v_gene: TRBV5-8; CDR3aa: CASSFGLAGETGELFF; CDR3nt: TGTGCCAGCAGCTTCGGACTAGCGGGAGAAACCGGGGAGCTGTTTTTT
j_gene: TRBJ2-5; d_gene: .; abundance: .; v_gene: TRBV19; CDR3aa: CASSARGAETQYF; CDR3nt: TGTGCCAGTAGTGCCAGGGGGGCAGAGACCCAGTACTTC
j_gene: TRBJ1-2; d_gene: TRBD1; abundance: .; v_gene: TRBV27; CDR3aa: CASRATGGPSYGYTF; CDR3nt: TGTGCCAGCAGGGCGACAGGGGGGCCCTCCTATGGCTACACCTTC
j_gene: TRBJ2-5; d_gene: TRBD2; abundance: once; v_gene: TRBV7-2; CDR3aa: CASSLVSSGAQETQYF; CDR3nt: TGTGCCAGCAGCTTAGTTTCTAGCGGGGCCCAAGAGACCCAGTACTTC
j_gene: TRBJ2-3; d_gene: .; abundance: .; v_gene: TRBV7-2; CDR3aa: CASSQGFSTDTQYF; CDR3nt: TGTGCCAGCAGCCAGGGATTCTCCACAGATACGCAGTATTTT
j_gene: TRBJ1-2; d_gene: TRBD1; abundance: .; v_gene: TRBV19; CDR3aa: CASNRGQGGYTF; CDR3nt: TGTGCCAGTAACAGGGGGCAAGGTGGCTACACCTTC
j_gene: TRBJ2-7; d_gene: .; abundance: .; v_gene: TRBV27; CDR3aa: CASSLSDPEYYEQYF; CDR3nt: TGTGCCAGCAGTTTGTCAGACCCGGAGTACTACGAGCAGTACTTC
j_gene: TRBJ2-2; d_gene: TRBD1; abundance: .; v_gene: TRBV29-1; CDR3aa: CSVGTGAGELFF; CDR3nt: TGCAGCGTGGGAACAGGGGCCGGGGAGCTGTTTTTT
j_gene: TRBJ2-7; d_gene: TRBD1; abundance: .; v_gene: TRBV27; CDR3aa: CASSSPNRGSYEQYF; CDR3nt: TGTGCCAGCAGTTCACCTAACAGGGGGTCTTACGAGCAGTACTTC
j_gene: TRBJ2-3; d_gene: .; abundance: .; v_gene: TRBV7-8; CDR3aa: CASSLAGGGRGTDTQYF; CDR3nt: TGTGCCAGCAGCCTTGCAGGGGGCGGGAGAGGTACAGATACGCAGTATTTT
j_gene: TRBJ1-4; d_gene: TRBD1; abundance: .; v_gene: TRBV6-5; CDR3aa: CASSLTGGAGNEKLFF; CDR3nt: TGTGCCAGCAGTTTGACAGGGGGCGCCGGTAATGAAAAACTGTTTTTT
j_gene: TRBJ1-4; d_gene: .; abundance: .; v_gene: TRBV5-1; CDR3aa: CASSPGTEKLFF; CDR3nt: TGCGCCAGCAGCCCCGGGACAGAAAAACTGTTTTTT
j_gene: TRBJ1-1; d_gene: .; abundance: .; v_gene: TRBV5-4; CDR3aa: CASSLVNTEAFF; CDR3nt: TGTGCCAGCAGCCTGGTAAACACTGAAGCTTTCTTT
j_gene: TRBJ2-7; d_gene: .; abundance: .; v_gene: TRBV28; CDR3aa: CASSSIARNYEQYF; CDR3nt: TGTGCCAGCAGTTCGATAGCGAGAAACTACGAGCAGTACTTC
j_gene: TRBJ1-1; d_gene: .; abundance: .; v_gene: TRBV5-1; CDR3aa: CASSLTAGMNTEAFF; CDR3nt: TGCGCCAGCAGCTTGACAGCAGGTATGAACACTGAAGCTTTCTTT
j_gene: TRBJ1-1; d_gene: .; abundance: .; v_gene: TRBV7-2; CDR3aa: CASSLGQVKTEAFF; CDR3nt: TGTGCCAGCAGCTTAGGACAGGTGAAAACTGAAGCTTTCTTT
j_gene: TRBJ1-5; d_gene: .; abundance: .; v_gene: TRBV30; CDR3aa: CAWSPLDYQPQHF; CDR3nt: TGTGCCTGGAGTCCACTAGATTATCAGCCCCAGCATTTT
j_gene: TRBJ2-2; d_gene: TRBD2; abundance: .; v_gene: TRBV27; CDR3aa: CASSFLAATGELFF; CDR3nt: TGTGCCAGCAGTTTCCTAGCGGCCACCGGGGAGCTGTTTTTT
j_gene: TRBJ1-1; d_gene: .; abundance: .; v_gene: TRBV19; CDR3aa: CASSLPSVANTEAFF; CDR3nt: TGTGCCAGTAGTCTCCCCTCTGTAGCAAACACTGAAGCTTTCTTT
j_gene: TRBJ2-3; d_gene: TRBD2; abundance: .; v_gene: TRBV2; CDR3aa: CASSEAGHSSGSSDTQYF; CDR3nt: TGTGCCAGCAGTGAAGCCGGACACTCTAGCGGGAGCTCGGATACGCAGTATTTT
j_gene: TRBJ2-7; d_gene: TRBD2; abundance: .; v_gene: TRBV7-6; CDR3aa: CASSLTSGRRSSYEQYF; CDR3nt: TGTGCCAGCAGCCTCACTAGCGGGCGAAGGAGCTCCTACGAGCAGTACTTC
j_gene: TRBJ2-7; d_gene: .; abundance: .; v_gene: TRBV5-1; CDR3aa: CASSLVQSGAASYEQYF; CDR3nt: TGCGCCAGCAGCTTGGTACAAAGTGGTGCCGCTTCCTACGAGCAGTACTTC
j_gene: TRBJ2-1; d_gene: TRBD2; abundance: .; v_gene: TRBV28; CDR3aa: CASSFGLAGFYNEQFF; CDR3nt: TGTGCCAGCAGTTTTGGGCTAGCGGGTTTCTACAATGAGCAGTTCTTC
j_gene: TRBJ1-3; d_gene: TRBD1; abundance: .; v_gene: TRBV9; CDR3aa: CASSAPDRAGNTIYF; CDR3nt: TGTGCCAGCAGCGCTCCGGACAGGGCTGGAAACACCATATATTTT
j_gene: TRBJ1-1; d_gene: .; abundance: once; v_gene: TRBV10-3; CDR3aa: CAISEGLRENTEAFF; CDR3nt: TGTGCCATCAGTGAGGGTCTACGGGAGAACACTGAAGCTTTCTTT
j_gene: TRBJ1-1; d_gene: .; abundance: once; v_gene: TRBV5-1; CDR3aa: CASTLGTEAFF; CDR3nt: TGCGCCAGCACCTTAGGGACAGAAGCTTTCTTT
j_gene: TRBJ2-2; d_gene: TRBD2; abundance: .; v_gene: TRBV5-6; CDR3aa: CASSLRTSGVLKLGELFF; CDR3nt: TGTGCCAGCAGCCTCCGGACTAGCGGGGTTTTAAAGTTGGGGGAGCTGTTTTTT
j_gene: TRBJ2-1; d_gene: .; abundance: once; v_gene: TRBV9; CDR3aa: CASSSRGAGSYNEQFF; CDR3nt: TGTGCCAGCAGCTCCCGGGGGGCTGGCTCCTACAATGAGCAGTTCTTC
j_gene: TRBJ1-3; d_gene: .; abundance: .; v_gene: TRBV30; CDR3aa: CAWDKQVGNTIYF; CDR3nt: TGTGCCTGGGATAAACAGGTTGGAAACACCATATATTTT
j_gene: TRBJ2-3; d_gene: .; abundance: .; v_gene: TRBV9; CDR3aa: CASSVLAQPRDTQYF; CDR3nt: TGTGCCAGCAGCGTGCTAGCACAGCCCCGCGATACGCAGTATTTT
j_gene: TRBJ1-2; d_gene: TRBD1; abundance: .; v_gene: TRBV5-5; CDR3aa: CASSLGTGRTGYTF; CDR3nt: TGTGCCAGCAGCTTGGGGACAGGGAGAACCGGCTACACCTTC
j_gene: TRBJ2-1; d_gene: TRBD1; abundance: .; v_gene: TRBV5-8; CDR3aa: CASSLVRTGNRDEQFF; CDR3nt: TGTGCCAGCAGCTTGGTCAGGACAGGGAACCGGGATGAGCAGTTCTTC
j_gene: TRBJ1-6; d_gene: .; abundance: .; v_gene: TRBV2; CDR3aa: CASSDLRGNSPLHF; CDR3nt: TGTGCCAGCAGTGACTTACGGGGGAATTCACCCCTCCACTTT
j_gene: TRBJ1-1; d_gene: .; abundance: .; v_gene: TRBV28; CDR3aa: CASSLVTGNTEAFF; CDR3nt: TGTGCCAGCAGTTTGGTAACAGGGAACACTGAAGCTTTCTTT
j_gene: TRBJ1-2; d_gene: TRBD1; abundance: few; v_gene: TRBV5-6; CDR3aa: CASSLGPPGTGLNYGYTF; CDR3nt: TGTGCCAGCAGCTTGGGCCCGCCAGGGACAGGCCTTAACTATGGCTACACCTTC
j_gene: TRBJ2-6; d_gene: .; abundance: .; v_gene: TRBV7-2; CDR3aa: CASSLGRPGVNSGANVLTF; CDR3nt: TGTGCCAGCAGCTTAGGCCGGCCGGGAGTTAACTCTGGGGCCAACGTCCTGACTTTC
j_gene: TRBJ1-2; d_gene: TRBD1; abundance: .; v_gene: TRBV9; CDR3aa: CASSPKPQGQSVYGYTF; CDR3nt: TGTGCCAGCAGCCCCAAACCTCAGGGACAGTCAGTCTATGGCTACACCTTC
j_gene: TRBJ1-6; d_gene: .; abundance: once; v_gene: TRBV4-3; CDR3aa: CASSQVGTGSSPLHF; CDR3nt: TGCGCCAGCAGCCAAGTTGGCACAGGGAGCTCACCCCTCCACTTT
j_gene: TRBJ2-1; d_gene: .; abundance: once; v_gene: TRBV5-1; CDR3aa: CASSLAGSSWQFF; CDR3nt: TGCGCCAGCAGCTTGGCTGGCTCCAGTTGGCAGTTCTTC
j_gene: TRBJ2-7; d_gene: TRBD1; abundance: .; v_gene: TRBV7-9; CDR3aa: CASSFDRGGDEQYF; CDR3nt: TGTGCCAGCAGCTTCGACAGGGGGGGCGACGAGCAGTACTTC
j_gene: TRBJ2-3; d_gene: TRBD1; abundance: .; v_gene: TRBV7-3; CDR3aa: CASSLGGDRDTQYF; CDR3nt: TGTGCCAGCAGCTTAGGCGGGGACAGGGATACGCAGTATTTT
j_gene: TRBJ2-5; d_gene: TRBD2; abundance: .; v_gene: TRBV6-6; CDR3aa: CASSLGLAGGQETQYF; CDR3nt: TGTGCCAGCAGTTTGGGACTAGCGGGGGGACAAGAGACCCAGTACTTC
j_gene: TRBJ2-5; d_gene: .; abundance: .; v_gene: TRBV7-8; CDR3aa: CASSLGQINQETQYF; CDR3nt: TGTGCCAGCAGCTTAGGTCAGATAAACCAAGAGACCCAGTACTTC
j_gene: TRBJ2-5; d_gene: TRBD2; abundance: .; v_gene: TRBV14; CDR3aa: CASSRGTSGTLGETQYF; CDR3nt: TGTGCCAGCAGTCGAGGGACTAGCGGGACCCTCGGAGAGACCCAGTACTTC
j_gene: TRBJ2-1; d_gene: TRBD1; abundance: .; v_gene: TRBV25-1; CDR3aa: CASSAGQGWDDSYNEQFF; CDR3nt: TGTGCCAGCAGTGCGGGACAGGGTTGGGACGACTCCTACAATGAGCAGTTCTTC
j_gene: TRBJ2-1; d_gene: .; abundance: .; v_gene: TRBV18; CDR3aa: CASCQTTQARNEQFF; CDR3nt: TGTGCCAGCTGCCAGACTACGCAAGCTAGGAATGAGCAGTTCTTC
j_gene: TRBJ1-5; d_gene: TRBD1; abundance: .; v_gene: TRBV4-1; CDR3aa: CASSQAGTGIQPQHF; CDR3nt: TGCGCCAGCAGCCAAGCTGGGACAGGGATTCAGCCCCAGCATTTT
j_gene: TRBJ2-1; d_gene: TRBD2; abundance: .; v_gene: TRBV6-6; CDR3aa: CASRGAGLNEQFF; CDR3nt: TGTGCCAGCAGGGGAGCGGGGCTCAATGAGCAGTTCTTC
j_gene: TRBJ1-1; d_gene: .; abundance: .; v_gene: TRBV19; CDR3aa: CASSISPGQNTEAFF; CDR3nt: TGTGCCAGTAGTATTAGCCCAGGACAGAACACTGAAGCTTTCTTT
j_gene: TRBJ2-3; d_gene: TRBD1; abundance: once; v_gene: TRBV18; CDR3aa: CASSPDRGRTDTQYF; CDR3nt: TGTGCCAGCTCACCGGACAGGGGTAGGACAGATACGCAGTATTTT
j_gene: TRBJ1-6; d_gene: .; abundance: .; v_gene: TRBV2; CDR3aa: CASSEDTGKDSPLHF; CDR3nt: TGTGCCAGCAGTGAGGATACAGGGAAAGATTCACCCCTCCACTTT